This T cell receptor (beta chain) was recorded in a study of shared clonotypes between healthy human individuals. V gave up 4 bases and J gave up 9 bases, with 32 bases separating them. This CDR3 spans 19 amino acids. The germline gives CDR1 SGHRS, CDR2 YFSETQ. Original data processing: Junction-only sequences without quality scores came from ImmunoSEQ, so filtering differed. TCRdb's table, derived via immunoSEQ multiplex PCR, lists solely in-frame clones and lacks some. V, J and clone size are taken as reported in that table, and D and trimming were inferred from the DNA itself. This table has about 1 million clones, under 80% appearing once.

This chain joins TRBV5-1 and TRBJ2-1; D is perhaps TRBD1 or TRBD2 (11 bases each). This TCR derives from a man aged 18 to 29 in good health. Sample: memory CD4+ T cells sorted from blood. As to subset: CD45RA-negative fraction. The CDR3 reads CASSPDRGLTSGSTSEQFF. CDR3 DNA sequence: TGCGCCAGCAGCCCGGACAGGGGGCTCACTAGCGGGAGCACTTCTGAGCAGTTCTTC.